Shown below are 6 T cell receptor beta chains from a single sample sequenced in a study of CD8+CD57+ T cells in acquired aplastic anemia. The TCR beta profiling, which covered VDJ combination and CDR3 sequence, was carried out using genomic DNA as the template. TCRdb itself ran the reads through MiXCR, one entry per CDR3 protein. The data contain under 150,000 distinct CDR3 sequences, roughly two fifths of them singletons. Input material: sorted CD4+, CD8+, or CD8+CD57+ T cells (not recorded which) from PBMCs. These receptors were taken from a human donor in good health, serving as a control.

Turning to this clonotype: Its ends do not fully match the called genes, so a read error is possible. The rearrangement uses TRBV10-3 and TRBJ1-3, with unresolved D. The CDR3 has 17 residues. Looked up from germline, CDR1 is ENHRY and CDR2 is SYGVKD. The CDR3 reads CAVSEFGGMSSGNTIYF. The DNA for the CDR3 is TGTGCCGTCAGTGAGTTCGGAGGGATGAGCTCTGGAAACACCATATATTTT.

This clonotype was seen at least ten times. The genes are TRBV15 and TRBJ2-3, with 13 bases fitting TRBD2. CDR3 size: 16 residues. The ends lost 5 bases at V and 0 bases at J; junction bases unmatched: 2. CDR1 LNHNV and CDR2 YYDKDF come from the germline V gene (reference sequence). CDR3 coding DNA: TGTGCCACCAGCCCGGGACTAGCGGGGAGCACAGATACGCAGTATTTT. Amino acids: CATSPGLAGSTDTQYF.

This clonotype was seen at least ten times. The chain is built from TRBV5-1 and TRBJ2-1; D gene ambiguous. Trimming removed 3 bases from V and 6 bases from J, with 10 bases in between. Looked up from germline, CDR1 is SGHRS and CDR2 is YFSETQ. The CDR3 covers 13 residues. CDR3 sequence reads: CASSWASSNEQFF. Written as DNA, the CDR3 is TGCGCCAGCAGCTGGGCCAGTAGCAATGAGCAGTTCTTC. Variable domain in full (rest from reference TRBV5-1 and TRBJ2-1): KAGVTQTPRYLIKTRGQQVTLSCSPISGHRSVSWYQQTPGQGLQFLFEYFSETQRNKGNFPGRFSGRQFSNSRSEMNVSTLELGDSALYLCASSWASSNEQFFGPGTRLTVL.

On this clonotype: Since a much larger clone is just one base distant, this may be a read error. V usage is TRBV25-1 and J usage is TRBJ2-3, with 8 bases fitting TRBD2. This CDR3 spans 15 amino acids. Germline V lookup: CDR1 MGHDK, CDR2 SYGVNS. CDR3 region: CASRGAGANTDTRYF. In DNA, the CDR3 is TGTGCCAGCAGGGGAGCGGGGGCCAACACAGATACGCGGTATTTT.

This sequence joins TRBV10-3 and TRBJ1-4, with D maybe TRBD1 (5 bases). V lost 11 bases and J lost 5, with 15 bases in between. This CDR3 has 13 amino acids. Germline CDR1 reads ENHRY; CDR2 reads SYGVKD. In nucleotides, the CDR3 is TGTGCCTCCAGCGGGGGGGAGAATGAAAAACTGTTTTTT. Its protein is CASSGGENEKLFF.

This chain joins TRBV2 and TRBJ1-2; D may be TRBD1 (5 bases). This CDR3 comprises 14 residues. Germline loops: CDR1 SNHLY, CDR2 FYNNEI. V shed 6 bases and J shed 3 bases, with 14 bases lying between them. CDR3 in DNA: TGTGCCAGCAGCGAGTCGAGGGGCGACTATGGCTACACCTTC. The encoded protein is CASSESRGDYGYTF. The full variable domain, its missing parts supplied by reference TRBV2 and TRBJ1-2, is EPEVTQTPSHQVTQMGQEVILRCVPISNHLYFYWYRQILGQKVEFLVSFYNNEISEKSEIFDDQFSVERPDGSNFTLKIRSTKLEDSAMYFCASSESRGDYGYTFGSGTRLTVV.